The rows below give T cell receptor beta chains drawn from one sample of a study of blood T cell repertoires in COVID-19. This table comes from immunoSEQ multiplex PCR, and its TCRdb copy is limited to in-frame clones, with some not included. The data show tens of thousands of clones, 65% to 90% seen once. The sequencing sample was made of peripheral blood. The receptors derive from a woman aged 80 or over with acute or convalescent COVID-19. Both conserved end residues are part of each CDR3. The D gene is left open where the match is weak. Not every row has a clone size; where given, it reads once, few, many or a size class.

d_gene: TRBD1; j_gene: TRBJ1-2; v_gene: TRBV4-1; abundance: -; CDR3aa: CASSQGPRGRGGYTF; CDR3nt: TGCGCCAGCAGCCAAGGCCCCAGGGGGAGAGGTGGCTACACCTTC
d_gene: -; j_gene: TRBJ2-3; v_gene: TRBV10-1; abundance: -; CDR3aa: CASSDGLTDTQYF; CDR3nt: TGCGCCAGCAGTGACGGGTTGACAGATACGCAGTATTTT
d_gene: -; j_gene: TRBJ2-7; v_gene: TRBV11-2; abundance: -; CDR3aa: CASSLDLTSEQYF; CDR3nt: TGTGCCAGCAGCTTAGATCTTACTAGCGAGCAGTACTTC
d_gene: TRBD2; j_gene: TRBJ2-1; v_gene: TRBV11-2; abundance: -; CDR3aa: CASSPWTSGGERYNEQFF; CDR3nt: TGTGCCAGCAGCCCTTGGACTAGCGGGGGGGAGCGCTACAATGAGCAGTTCTTC
d_gene: -; j_gene: TRBJ2-1; v_gene: TRBV7-2; abundance: -; CDR3aa: CASSFDRSSYNEQFF; CDR3nt: TGTGCCAGCAGCTTCGACAGAAGCTCCTACAATGAGCAGTTCTTC
d_gene: -; j_gene: TRBJ1-2; v_gene: TRBV24-1; abundance: -; CDR3aa: CATSDSSGRGGYTF; CDR3nt: TGTGCCACCAGTGATTCTTCGGGGAGAGGTGGCTACACCTTC
d_gene: TRBD2; j_gene: TRBJ2-1; v_gene: TRBV9; abundance: -; CDR3aa: CASNPAGESYNEQFF; CDR3nt: TGTGCCAGCAATCCAGCGGGGGAATCCTACAATGAGCAGTTCTTC
d_gene: TRBD1; j_gene: TRBJ1-1; v_gene: TRBV10-3; abundance: -; CDR3aa: CAIRTGLNTEAFF; CDR3nt: TGTGCCATCAGGACAGGGTTGAACACTGAAGCTTTCTTT
d_gene: -; j_gene: TRBJ1-2; v_gene: TRBV21-1; abundance: once; CDR3aa: CASSKLSRNQVTNYGYTF; CDR3nt: TGTGCCAGCAGCAAATTGTCACGTAACCAGGTGACTAACTATGGCTACACCTTC
d_gene: -; j_gene: TRBJ2-5; v_gene: TRBV10-2; abundance: -; CDR3aa: CASSVLRETQYF; CDR3nt: TGCGCCAGCAGTGTACTCAGGGAGACCCAGTACTTC
d_gene: -; j_gene: TRBJ2-1; v_gene: TRBV5-4; abundance: -; CDR3aa: CASSLAVNEQFF; CDR3nt: TGTGCCAGCAGCTTGGCAGTTAATGAGCAGTTCTTC
d_gene: -; j_gene: TRBJ2-1; v_gene: TRBV4-1; abundance: large; CDR3aa: CASSQENPPAYNEQFF; CDR3nt: TGCGCCAGCAGCCAAGAAAACCCCCCGGCCTACAATGAGCAGTTCTTC
d_gene: -; j_gene: TRBJ1-4; v_gene: TRBV5-1; abundance: once; CDR3aa: CASSILATNEKLFF; CDR3nt: TGCGCCAGCAGCATTCTTGCAACTAATGAAAAACTGTTTTTT
d_gene: TRBD1; j_gene: TRBJ1-1; v_gene: TRBV7-9; abundance: -; CDR3aa: CASSLRDRGLGTEAFF; CDR3nt: TGTGCCAGCAGCCTCCGGGACAGGGGTTTGGGTACTGAAGCTTTCTTT
d_gene: TRBD2; j_gene: TRBJ2-2; v_gene: TRBV4-3; abundance: -; CDR3aa: CASSQSLAGGTGELFF; CDR3nt: TGCGCCAGCAGCCAAAGTCTAGCGGGAGGAACCGGGGAGCTGTTTTTT
d_gene: TRBD1; j_gene: TRBJ1-6; v_gene: TRBV5-4; abundance: once; CDR3aa: CASSEGQGPTLHF; CDR3nt: TGTGCCAGCAGCGAGGGACAGGGCCCAACCCTCCACTTT
d_gene: TRBD2; j_gene: TRBJ2-1; v_gene: TRBV19; abundance: -; CDR3aa: CASSVASGGAGYNEQFF; CDR3nt: TGTGCCAGTAGTGTAGCTAGCGGGGGGGCGGGATACAATGAGCAGTTCTTC
d_gene: TRBD1; j_gene: TRBJ1-1; v_gene: TRBV18; abundance: -; CDR3aa: CASAPDRVNTEAFF; CDR3nt: TGTGCCAGCGCACCTGACAGGGTGAACACTGAAGCTTTCTTT
d_gene: -; j_gene: TRBJ1-1; v_gene: TRBV7-2; abundance: -; CDR3aa: CASSLSPTGNTEAFF; CDR3nt: TGTGCCAGCAGCTTAAGCCCGACAGGGAACACTGAAGCTTTCTTT
d_gene: -; j_gene: TRBJ2-3; v_gene: TRBV5-4; abundance: -; CDR3aa: CASSPRVGTQYF; CDR3nt: TGTGCCAGCAGCCCACGGGTCGGTACGCAGTATTTT
d_gene: -; j_gene: TRBJ2-1; v_gene: TRBV6-2/TRBV6-3; abundance: -; CDR3aa: CASSYLYNEQFF; CDR3nt: TGTGCCAGCAGTTACCTCTACAATGAGCAGTTCTTC
d_gene: -; j_gene: TRBJ2-2; v_gene: TRBV2; abundance: -; CDR3aa: CASSERAQGELFF; CDR3nt: TGTGCCAGCAGTGAGAGGGCGCAAGGGGAGCTGTTTTTT
d_gene: TRBD2; j_gene: TRBJ2-1; v_gene: TRBV5-5; abundance: -; CDR3aa: CATSPSSGGHNEQFF; CDR3nt: TGTGCCACCTCCCCCTCTAGCGGGGGGCACAATGAGCAGTTCTTC
d_gene: -; j_gene: TRBJ2-7; v_gene: TRBV27; abundance: -; CDR3aa: CASSSGLAASEQYF; CDR3nt: TGTGCCAGCAGTTCTGGGCTCGCCGCCAGCGAGCAGTACTTC
d_gene: TRBD1; j_gene: TRBJ1-1; v_gene: TRBV6-2/TRBV6-3; abundance: -; CDR3aa: CASSTAGTGNTEAFF; CDR3nt: TGTGCCAGCAGTACCGCCGGGACAGGGAACACTGAAGCTTTCTTT
d_gene: -; j_gene: TRBJ2-2; v_gene: TRBV7-9; abundance: -; CDR3aa: CASSLRGNTGELFF; CDR3nt: TGTGCCAGCAGCTTAAGGGGGAACACCGGGGAGCTGTTTTTT
d_gene: TRBD1; j_gene: TRBJ2-7; v_gene: TRBV2; abundance: -; CDR3aa: CASMGTVYEQYF; CDR3nt: TGTGCCAGCATGGGGACAGTCTACGAGCAGTACTTC
d_gene: TRBD2; j_gene: TRBJ2-5; v_gene: TRBV7-9; abundance: -; CDR3aa: CASSFFPRTSGTQETQYF; CDR3nt: TGTGCCAGCAGCTTTTTTCCCCGGACTAGCGGGACACAAGAGACCCAGTACTTC